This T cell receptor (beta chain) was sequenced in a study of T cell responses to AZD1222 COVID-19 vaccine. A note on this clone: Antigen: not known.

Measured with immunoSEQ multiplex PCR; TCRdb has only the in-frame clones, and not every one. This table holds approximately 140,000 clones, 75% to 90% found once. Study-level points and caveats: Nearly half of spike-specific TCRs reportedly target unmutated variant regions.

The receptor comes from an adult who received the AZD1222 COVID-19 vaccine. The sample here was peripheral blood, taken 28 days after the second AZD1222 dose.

CDR3 DNA sequence: TGTGCCAGCAGCCCTACAGCCCATTCTAGCACAGATACGCAGTATTTT. It yields the protein CASSPTAHSSTDTQYF. This chain uses TRBV6-2 or TRBV6-3 with TRBJ2-3; D unresolved. The germline V gene encodes CDR1 MNHEY and CDR2 SVGEGT. The CDR3 has 16 residues. Trimming removed 6 bases from V and 0 bases from J, with 16 bases in between.